This TCR beta chain was retrieved from a study of blood T cell repertoires in COVID-19. Study-wide context: COVID-19 samples, acute and convalescent, were from the United States, Italy and Spain. Sources were T cells, B-cell-depleted T cells, or PBMCs; the material itself was cDNA or gDNA.

In the original analysis: Reference gene primer amplification in the assay estimated nucleated cell counts. Libraries were prepared by immunoSEQ multiplex PCR; TCRdb keeps only in-frame clonotypes and omits some of them. That table supplies the V and J calls and clone size; D and trimming were determined from the DNA. The table has around 65,000 clones, around 82% seen once. Germline V gives CDR1 SGHTA, CDR2 FQGTGA. This CDR3 region has 15 residues. V lost 5 bases to trimming and J lost 4 bases; unmatched junction nucleotides: 9. The count of this clone is one. The chain couples TRBV7-3 to TRBJ2-5, with TRBD1 matching over 8 bases. This receptor was obtained from a man older than 75 with active COVID-19. Sequenced material: peripheral blood. The CDR3 is CASSQGGGQGETQYF. CDR3 sequence (DNA): TGTGCCAGCAGCCAGGGGGGCGGACAGGGAGAGACCCAGTACTTC.